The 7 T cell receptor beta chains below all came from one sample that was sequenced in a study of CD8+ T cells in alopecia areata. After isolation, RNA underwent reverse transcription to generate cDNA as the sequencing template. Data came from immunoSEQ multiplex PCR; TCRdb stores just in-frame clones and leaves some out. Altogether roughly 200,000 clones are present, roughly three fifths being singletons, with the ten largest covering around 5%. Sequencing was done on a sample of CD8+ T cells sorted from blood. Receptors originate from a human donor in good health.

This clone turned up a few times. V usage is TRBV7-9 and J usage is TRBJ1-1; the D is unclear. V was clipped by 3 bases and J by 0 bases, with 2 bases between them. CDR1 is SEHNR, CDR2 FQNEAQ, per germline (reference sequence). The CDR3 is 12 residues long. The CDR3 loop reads CASSFLNTEAFF. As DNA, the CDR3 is TGTGCCAGCAGCTTCCTGAACACTGAAGCTTTCTTT.

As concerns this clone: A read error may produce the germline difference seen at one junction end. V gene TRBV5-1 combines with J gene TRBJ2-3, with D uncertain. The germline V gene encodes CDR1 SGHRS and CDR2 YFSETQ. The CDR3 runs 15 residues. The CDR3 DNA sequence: TGCGCCAGTAGCTTGGGAAACGGCTTCGGAAATACGCAGTATTTT. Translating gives CASSLGNGFGNTQYF. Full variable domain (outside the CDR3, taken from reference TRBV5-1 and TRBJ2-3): KAGVTQTPRYLIKTRGQQVTLSCSPISGHRSVSWYQQTPGQGLQFLFEYFSETQRNKGNFPGRFSGRQFSNSRSEMNVSTLELGDSALYLCASSLGNGFGNTQYFGPGTRLTVL.

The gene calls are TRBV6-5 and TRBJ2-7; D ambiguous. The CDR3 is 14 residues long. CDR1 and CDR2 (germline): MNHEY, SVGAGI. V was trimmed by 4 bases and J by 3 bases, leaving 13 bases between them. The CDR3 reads CASSFQPRHYEQYF. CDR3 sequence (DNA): TGTGCCAGCAGTTTTCAGCCCCGGCACTACGAGCAGTACTTC.

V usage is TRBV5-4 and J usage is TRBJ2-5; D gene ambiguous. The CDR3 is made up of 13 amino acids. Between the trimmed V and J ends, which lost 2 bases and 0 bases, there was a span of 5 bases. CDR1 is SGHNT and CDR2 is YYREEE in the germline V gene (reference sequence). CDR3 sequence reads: CASSFYDQETQYF. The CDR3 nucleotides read TGTGCCAGCAGCTTCTATGACCAAGAGACCCAGTACTTC. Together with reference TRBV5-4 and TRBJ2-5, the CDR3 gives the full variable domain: ETGVTQSPTHLIKTRGQQVTLRCSSQSGHNTVSWYQQALGQGPQFIFQYYREEENGRGNFPPRFSGLQFPNYSSELNVNALELDDSALYLCASSFYDQETQYFGPGTRLLVL.

The CDR3 is CTYQGGETQYF. The DNA of the CDR3 is TGCACCTACCAGGGGGGAGAGACCCAGTACTTC. The chain employs TRBV29-1 and TRBJ2-5, with TRBD1 as a possible D gene (7 bases). Germline V gene data show CDR1 as SQVTM and CDR2 as ANQGSEA. This CDR3 region has 11 residues.

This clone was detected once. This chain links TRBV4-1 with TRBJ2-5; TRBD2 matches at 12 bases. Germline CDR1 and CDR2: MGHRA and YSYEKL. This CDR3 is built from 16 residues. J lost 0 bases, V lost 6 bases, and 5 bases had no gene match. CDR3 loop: CASSRTSGAYQETQYF. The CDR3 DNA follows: TGCGCCAGCAGTCGGACTAGCGGGGCGTACCAAGAGACCCAGTACTTC.

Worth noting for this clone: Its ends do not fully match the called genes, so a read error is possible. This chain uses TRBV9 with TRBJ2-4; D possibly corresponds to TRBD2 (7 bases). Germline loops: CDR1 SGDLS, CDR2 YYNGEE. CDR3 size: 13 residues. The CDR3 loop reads CASSVGFAGALNF. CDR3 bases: TGTGCCAGCAGCGTAGGCTTTGCGGGGGCTCTTAACTTC.